The clone carrying this T cell receptor beta chain was counted between two and nine times. The antigen is undetermined. V was pared by 7 bases and J by 0 bases, with 10 bases between. This CDR3 has 14 amino acids. Looked up from germline, CDR1 is SNHLY and CDR2 is FYNNEI. The data derive from a study of neurological immune-mediated disorders. Broader study findings: Subjects shared no identical expanded-clone CDR3 amino acid sequences, suggesting private TCR-beta repertoires in all groups.

The time point was: longitudinal time-point 3. Unsorted libraries were prepared from 2 million PBMCs that had been stored at -80 C. It was by 5'RACE with 10-nucleotide random UMIs that the cDNA was made. Over 160 million TCR-beta sequences from 15-18 subjects were obtained in each sequencing run. MiXCR, applied by TCRdb to the 5' RACE reads, yields one record per CDR3 protein. The data show roughly 100,000 distinct CDR3 sequences, 10% to 14% seen once. Sequencing was performed on PBMCs. The genes are TRBV2 and TRBJ2-1; D is ambiguous. The source of this sequence is a female donor with HTLV-1-associated myelopathy (HAM/TSP). CDR3 bases: TGTGCCAGCAAAATACCTATCTCCTACAATGAGCAGTTCTTC. Translating gives CASKIPISYNEQFF.